This entry lists 7 T cell receptor beta chains sequenced from one sample in a study of cytomegalovirus exposure and HLA in healthy donors. 13 Jbeta primers and 60 Vbeta primers were used for the PCR. The data were produced by immunoSEQ multiplex PCR, yet TCRdb's version contains in-frame clones alone and is incomplete. The sample shows over 130,000 clones, roughly three quarters of them seen only once. Source material: PBMCs. Source of these receptors: a human donor in good health.

In DNA form, the CDR3 reads TGCAGCGTTGGACAGTCCCTAGCTAACTATGGCTACACCTTC. Its translation is CSVGQSLANYGYTF. This chain connects TRBV29-1 to TRBJ1-2; TRBD1 is a possible D gene (5 bases). Germline CDR1 reads SQVTM; CDR2 reads ANQGSEA. Trimming took 4 bases from V and 0 from J, leaving 12 bases between them. This CDR3 spans 14 amino acids.

As concerns this clone: At one end the junction does not follow the germline gene, possibly because of a read error. This rearrangement joins TRBV7-9 to TRBJ2-7; 9 bases map to TRBD1. This CDR3 is 14 amino acids long. The V gene's germline CDR1 is SEHNR and CDR2 FQNEAQ (reference sequence). In DNA, the CDR3 is TGTTCCAGCAGCCGCGGACAGGGGTTCGCCGAGCAGTACTTC. Residues: CSSSRGQGFAEQYF.

This clone has only a few counts. The chain recombines TRBV4-1 with TRBJ1-4; the match to TRBD1 covers 7 bases. Germline V CDR1 and CDR2: MGHRA, YSYEKL. This CDR3 has 15 amino acids. J was trimmed by 5 bases and V by 3 bases; bases with no gene match: 6. The CDR3 sequence is CASSHPGQRNEKLFF. CDR3 in DNA: TGCGCCAGCAGCCACCCGGGACAGCGAAATGAAAAACTGTTTTTT.

V and J are TRBV6-1 and TRBJ2-6, with D perhaps TRBD1 (6 bases). With 3 bases removed from V and 0 bases from J, the gap between germline ends came to 12 bases. The germline V gene has CDR1 MNHNS and CDR2 SASEGT. The CDR3 consists of 17 residues. The CDR3 coding sequence is TGTGCCAGCAGTGACCAGGGGACACCCTCTGGGGCCAACGTCCTGACTTTC. Amino acids: CASSDQGTPSGANVLTF.

This chain joins TRBV6-5 and TRBJ2-7; no reliable D call. Germline CDR1 MNHEY, CDR2 SVGAGI. Between the trimmed V and J ends, which lost 2 bases and 0 bases, there was a span of 11 bases. CDR3 length: 15 residues. Written as DNA, the CDR3 is TGTGCCAGCAGTTACGTGTCTAGTGGCTCCTACGAGCAGTACTTC. It specifies CASSYVSSGSYEQYF.

This sequence joins TRBV13 and TRBJ1-1; 7 bases map to TRBD1. J gave up 1 base and V 4 bases, and 6 bases lay outside the gene matches. This CDR3 contains 15 residues. The germline CDR1 and CDR2 sequences are PRHDT and FYEKMQ (reference sequence). DNA of the CDR3: TGTGCCAGCAGCTCGATGGGGACAGCGAACACTGAAGCTTTCTTT. As protein: CASSSMGTANTEAFF.

In DNA form, the CDR3 reads TGTGCCAGCTCACCAGTCGAGGGACAGGGAAATGGCTACACCTTC. Translation: CASSPVEGQGNGYTF. The gene calls are TRBV18 and TRBJ1-2; 9 bases match TRBD1. J lost 6 bases, V lost 2 bases, and 7 bases had no gene match. This CDR3 has 15 amino acids. Per the germline V gene, CDR1 is KGHSH and CDR2 is LQKENI.